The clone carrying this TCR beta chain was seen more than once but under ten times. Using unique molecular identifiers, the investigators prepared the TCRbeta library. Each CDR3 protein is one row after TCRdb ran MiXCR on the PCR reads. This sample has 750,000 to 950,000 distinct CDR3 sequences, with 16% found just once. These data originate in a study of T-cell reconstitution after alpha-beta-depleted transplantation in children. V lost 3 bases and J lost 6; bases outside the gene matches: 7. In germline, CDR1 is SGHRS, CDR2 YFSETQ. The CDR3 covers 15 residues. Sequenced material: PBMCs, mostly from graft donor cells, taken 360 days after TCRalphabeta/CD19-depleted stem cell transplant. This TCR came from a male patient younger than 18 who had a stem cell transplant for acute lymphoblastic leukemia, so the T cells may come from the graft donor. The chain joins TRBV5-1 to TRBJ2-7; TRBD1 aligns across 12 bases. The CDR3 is CASSSTGTGGLEQYF. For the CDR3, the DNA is TGCGCCAGCAGCTCAACCGGGACAGGGGGCCTCGAGCAGTACTTC.